These T cell receptor beta chains were read from a single sample in a study of technical replicates of blood from a few donors. TCRdb keeps only in-frame clones here, not all; method: immunoSEQ multiplex PCR. This table has around 69,000 clones, around nine tenths appearing once. What was sequenced was PBMCs. These TCRs come from a human donor in good health. Some clones in this sample may be carry-over from other donors' samples. The CDR3 runs from the conserved cysteine through the conserved F or W. Each record gives: V gene, clone size, D gene, J gene, CDR3 protein, CDR3 DNA. D genes are given only for firm matches. Only some rows state a clone size, as once, few, many or a class for expanded clones.

TRBV6-1,few,NA,TRBJ1-6,CASSELRQPWVRISPLHF,TGTGCCAGCAGTGAGCTACGACAGCCATGGGTCCGGATTTCACCCCTCCACTTT
TRBV7-3,NA,NA,TRBJ2-7,CASSLGPSSYEQYF,TGTGCCAGCAGCTTAGGCCCAAGCTCCTACGAGCAGTACTTC
TRBV4-2,NA,NA,TRBJ2-3,CASSLPSSTDTQYF,TGTGCCAGCAGCCTTCCTAGTAGCACAGATACGCAGTATTTT
TRBV25-1,NA,TRBD1,TRBJ2-1,CASSDPGQGFGEQFF,TGTGCCAGCAGTGACCCGGGACAGGGTTTCGGTGAGCAGTTCTTC
TRBV6-5,once,NA,TRBJ1-2,CASSYRGGSGYGYTF,TGTGCCAGCAGTTACCGGGGGGGCTCAGGGTATGGCTACACCTTC
TRBV19,NA,NA,TRBJ2-1,CASSINANNEQFF,TGTGCCAGTAGTATAAATGCGAACAATGAGCAGTTCTTC
TRBV19,few,NA,TRBJ1-1,CASSTGGDTEAFF,TGTGCCAGTAGTACGGGGGGGGACACTGAAGCTTTCTTT
TRBV6-6,NA,NA,TRBJ1-6,CASTTDSFSPLHF,TGTGCCAGCACCACGGACAGTTTTTCACCCCTCCACTTT
TRBV4-3,NA,NA,TRBJ1-4,CASSQRTAFATNEKLFF,TGCGCCAGCAGCCAGAGAACAGCCTTTGCAACTAATGAAAAACTGTTTTTT
TRBV21-1,once,NA,TRBJ2-5,CASGHLTSGSCTPRETQYF,TGTGCCAGCGGACATCTGACTAGCGGGAGTTGTACCCCGCGGGAGACCCAGTACTTC